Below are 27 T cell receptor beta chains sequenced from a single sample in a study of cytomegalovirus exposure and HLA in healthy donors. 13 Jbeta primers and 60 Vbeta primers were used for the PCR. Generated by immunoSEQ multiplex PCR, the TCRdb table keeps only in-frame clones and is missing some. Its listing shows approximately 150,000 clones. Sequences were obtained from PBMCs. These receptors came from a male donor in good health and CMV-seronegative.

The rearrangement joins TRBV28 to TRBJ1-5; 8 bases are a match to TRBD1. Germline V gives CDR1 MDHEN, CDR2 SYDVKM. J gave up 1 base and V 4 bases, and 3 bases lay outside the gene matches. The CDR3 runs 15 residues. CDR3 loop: CASSSDRGSNQPQHF. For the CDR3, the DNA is TGTGCCAGCAGTTCAGACAGGGGAAGCAATCAGCCCCAGCATTTT. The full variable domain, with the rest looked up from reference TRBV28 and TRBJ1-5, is DVKVTQSSRYLVKRTGEKVFLECVQDMDHENMFWYRQDPGLGLRLIYFSYDVKMKEKGDIPEGYSVSREKKERFSLILESASTNQTSMYLCASSSDRGSNQPQHFGDGTRLSIL.

The CDR3 DNA is TGCGCCAGCAGTGAGTCGAGAGCCAATGAGCAGTTCTTC. Protein: CASSESRANEQFF. This chain uses TRBV10-1 with TRBJ2-1; D uncertain. This CDR3 is 13 amino acids long. Trimming took off 0 bases at V and 6 bases at J, with 6 bases between the two ends. Germline-derived CDR1 and CDR2 are WNHNN and SYGVQD (reference sequence).

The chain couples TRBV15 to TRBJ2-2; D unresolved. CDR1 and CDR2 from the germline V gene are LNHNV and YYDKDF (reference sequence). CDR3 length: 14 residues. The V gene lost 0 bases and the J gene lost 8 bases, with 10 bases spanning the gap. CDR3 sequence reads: CATSRDMVQGELFF. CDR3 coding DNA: TGTGCCACCAGCAGAGATATGGTACAAGGGGAGCTGTTTTTT.

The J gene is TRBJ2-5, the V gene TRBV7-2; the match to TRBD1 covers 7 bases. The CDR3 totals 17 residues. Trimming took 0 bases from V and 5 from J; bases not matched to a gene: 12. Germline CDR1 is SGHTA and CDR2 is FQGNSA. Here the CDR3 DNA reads TGTGCCAGCAGCTTAGCCCACAGGGGTCCTCTCAAGGAGACCCAGTACTTC. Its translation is CASSLAHRGPLKETQYF.

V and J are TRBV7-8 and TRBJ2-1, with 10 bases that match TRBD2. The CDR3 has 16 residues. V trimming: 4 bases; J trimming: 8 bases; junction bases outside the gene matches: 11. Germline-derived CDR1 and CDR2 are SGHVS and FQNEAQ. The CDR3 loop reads CASSSNPAGTSDEQFF. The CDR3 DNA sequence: TGTGCCAGCAGCTCAAACCCTGCCGGGACTAGCGATGAGCAGTTCTTC.

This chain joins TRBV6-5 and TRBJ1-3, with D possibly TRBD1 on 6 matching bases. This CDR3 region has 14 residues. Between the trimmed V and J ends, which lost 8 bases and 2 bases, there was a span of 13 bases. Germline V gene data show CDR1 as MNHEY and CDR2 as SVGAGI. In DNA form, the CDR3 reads TGTGCCAGCCGCAGGGGAGTCACTGGAAACACCATATATTTT. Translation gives CASRRGVTGNTIYF.

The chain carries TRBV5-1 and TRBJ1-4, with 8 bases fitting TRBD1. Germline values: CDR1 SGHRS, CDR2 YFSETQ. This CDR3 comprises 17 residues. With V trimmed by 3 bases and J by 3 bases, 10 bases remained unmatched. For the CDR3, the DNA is TGCGCCAGCAGCTCCGGACAGGGAAGCGCGCCTAATGAAAAACTGTTTTTT. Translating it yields CASSSGQGSAPNEKLFF. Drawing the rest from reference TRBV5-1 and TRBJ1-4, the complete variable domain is KAGVTQTPRYLIKTRGQQVTLSCSPISGHRSVSWYQQTPGQGLQFLFEYFSETQRNKGNFPGRFSGRQFSNSRSEMNVSTLELGDSALYLCASSSGQGSAPNEKLFFGSGTQLSVL.

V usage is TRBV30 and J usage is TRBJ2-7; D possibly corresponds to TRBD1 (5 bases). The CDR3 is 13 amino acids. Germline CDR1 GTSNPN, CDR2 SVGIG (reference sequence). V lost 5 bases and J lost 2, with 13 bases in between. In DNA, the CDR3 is TGTGCCTGGTTGGCAGGGTCCACCTACGAGCAGTACTTC. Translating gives CAWLAGSTYEQYF.

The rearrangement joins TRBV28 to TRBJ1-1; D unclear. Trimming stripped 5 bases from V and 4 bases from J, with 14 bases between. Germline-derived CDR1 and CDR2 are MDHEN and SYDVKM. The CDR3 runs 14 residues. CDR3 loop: CASSEPGGSTEAFF. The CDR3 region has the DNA TGTGCCAGCAGTGAACCAGGTGGGAGCACTGAAGCTTTCTTT.

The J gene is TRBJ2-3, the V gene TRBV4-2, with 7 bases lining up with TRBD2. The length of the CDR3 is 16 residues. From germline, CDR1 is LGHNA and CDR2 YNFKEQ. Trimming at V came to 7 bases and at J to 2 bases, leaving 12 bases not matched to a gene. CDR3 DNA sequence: TGTGCCAGCACCCTAAGTGGGAGGGCCGTCACAGATACGCAGTATTTT. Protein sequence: CASTLSGRAVTDTQYF.

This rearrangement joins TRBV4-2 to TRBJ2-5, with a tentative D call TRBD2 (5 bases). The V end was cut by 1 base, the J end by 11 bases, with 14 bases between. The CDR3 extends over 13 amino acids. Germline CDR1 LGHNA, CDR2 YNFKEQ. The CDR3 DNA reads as TGTGCCAGCAGCCAAGGACTTAGCGTTAAGCAGTACTTC. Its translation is CASSQGLSVKQYF.

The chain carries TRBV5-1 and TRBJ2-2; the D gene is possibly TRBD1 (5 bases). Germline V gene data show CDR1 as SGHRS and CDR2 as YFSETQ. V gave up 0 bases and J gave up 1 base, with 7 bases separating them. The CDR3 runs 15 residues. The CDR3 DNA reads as TGCGCCAGCAGCTTGGGGGGCGAGAACACCGGGGAGCTGTTTTTT. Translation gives CASSLGGENTGELFF.

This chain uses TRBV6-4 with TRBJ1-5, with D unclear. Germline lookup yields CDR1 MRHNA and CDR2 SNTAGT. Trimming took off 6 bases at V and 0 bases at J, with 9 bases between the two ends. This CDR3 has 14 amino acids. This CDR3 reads CASRGTSSNQPQHF. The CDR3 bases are TGTGCCAGCAGGGGTACTAGTAGCAATCAGCCCCAGCATTTT.

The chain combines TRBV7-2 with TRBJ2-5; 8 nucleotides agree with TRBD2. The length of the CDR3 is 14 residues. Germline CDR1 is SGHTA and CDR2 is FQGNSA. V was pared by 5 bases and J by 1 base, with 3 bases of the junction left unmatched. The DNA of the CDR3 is TGTGCCAGCAGCACGCGGGGGGCCCAAGAGACCCAGTACTTC. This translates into CASSTRGAQETQYF.

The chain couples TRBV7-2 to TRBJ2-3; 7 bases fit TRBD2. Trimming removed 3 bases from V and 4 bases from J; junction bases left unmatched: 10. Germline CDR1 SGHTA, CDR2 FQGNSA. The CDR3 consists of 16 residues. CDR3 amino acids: CASSLMRGSGADTQYF. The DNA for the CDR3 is TGTGCCAGCAGCTTGATGCGCGGGAGCGGGGCAGATACGCAGTATTTT.

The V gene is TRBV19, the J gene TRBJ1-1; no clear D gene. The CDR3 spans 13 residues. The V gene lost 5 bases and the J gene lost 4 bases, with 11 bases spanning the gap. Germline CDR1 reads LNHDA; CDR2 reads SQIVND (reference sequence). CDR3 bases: TGTGCCAGTAGTGCCTCATGGAGCACTGAAGCTTTCTTT. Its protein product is CASSASWSTEAFF.

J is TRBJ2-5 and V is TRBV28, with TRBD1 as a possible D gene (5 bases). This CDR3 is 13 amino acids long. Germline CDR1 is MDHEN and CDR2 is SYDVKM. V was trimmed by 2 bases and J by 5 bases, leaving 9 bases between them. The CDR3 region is CASSLQGPETQYF. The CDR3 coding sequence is TGTGCCAGCAGTTTACAGGGTCCGGAGACCCAGTACTTC.

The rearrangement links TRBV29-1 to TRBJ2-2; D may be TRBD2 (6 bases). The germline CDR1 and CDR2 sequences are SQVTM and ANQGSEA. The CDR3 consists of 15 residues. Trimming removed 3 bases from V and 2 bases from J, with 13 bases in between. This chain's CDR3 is CSVDGGALNTGELFF. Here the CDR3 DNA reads TGCAGCGTTGATGGAGGGGCCCTTAACACCGGGGAGCTGTTTTTT.

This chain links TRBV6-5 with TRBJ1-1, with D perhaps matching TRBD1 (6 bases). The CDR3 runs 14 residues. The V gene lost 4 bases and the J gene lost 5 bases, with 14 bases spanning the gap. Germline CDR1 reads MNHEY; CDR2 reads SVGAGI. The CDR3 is CASSLRPRGTEAFF. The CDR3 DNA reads TGTGCCAGCAGTTTACGCCCGAGGGGGACTGAAGCTTTCTTT.

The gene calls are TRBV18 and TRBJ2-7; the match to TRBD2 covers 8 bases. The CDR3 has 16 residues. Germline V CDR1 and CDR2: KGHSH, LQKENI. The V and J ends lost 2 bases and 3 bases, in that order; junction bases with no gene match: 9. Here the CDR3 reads CASSPLTTSANYEQYF. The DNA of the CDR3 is TGTGCCAGCTCACCATTAACGACTAGCGCGAACTACGAGCAGTACTTC.

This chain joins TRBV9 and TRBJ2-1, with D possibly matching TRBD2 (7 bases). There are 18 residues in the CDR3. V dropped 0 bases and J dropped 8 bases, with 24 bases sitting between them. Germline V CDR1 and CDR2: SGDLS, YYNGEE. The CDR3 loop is CASSVAAEGGPRPDEQFF. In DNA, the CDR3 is TGTGCCAGCAGCGTAGCCGCTGAGGGGGGGCCCCGCCCCGATGAGCAGTTCTTC.

The CDR3 DNA reads as TGTGCCAGCAGCTCTAGCAGGGGAGATCATAATTCACCCCTCCACTTT. It is translated as CASSSSRGDHNSPLHF. The V call is TRBV13, the J call TRBJ1-6; maybe TRBD1 (6 bases). V shed 4 bases and J shed 5 bases, with 15 bases lying between them. The CDR3 spans 16 residues. Per the germline V gene, CDR1 is PRHDT and CDR2 is FYEKMQ (reference sequence).

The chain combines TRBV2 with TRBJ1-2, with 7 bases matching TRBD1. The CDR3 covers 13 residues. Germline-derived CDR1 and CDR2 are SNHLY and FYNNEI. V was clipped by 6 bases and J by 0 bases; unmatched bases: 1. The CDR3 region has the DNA TGTGCCAGCAGCAGGGGGACTAACTATGGCTACACCTTC. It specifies CASSRGTNYGYTF.

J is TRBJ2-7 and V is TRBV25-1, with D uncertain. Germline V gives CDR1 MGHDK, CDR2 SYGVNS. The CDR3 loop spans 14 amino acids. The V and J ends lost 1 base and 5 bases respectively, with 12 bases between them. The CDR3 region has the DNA TGTGCCAGCAGTGAATCTTTAGTACTTAACGAGCAGTACTTC. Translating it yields CASSESLVLNEQYF.

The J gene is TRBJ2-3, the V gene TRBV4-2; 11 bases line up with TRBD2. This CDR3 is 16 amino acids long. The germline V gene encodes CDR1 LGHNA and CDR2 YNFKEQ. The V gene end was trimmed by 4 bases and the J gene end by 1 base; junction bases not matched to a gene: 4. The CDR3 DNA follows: TGTGCCAGCAGCCCTCAACTAGCGGGGGGCACAGATACGCAGTATTTT. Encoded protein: CASSPQLAGGTDTQYF.

Here the CDR3 reads CASSQDDRGYSGNTIYF. The CDR3 region has the DNA TGTGCCAGCAGCCAAGACGACAGGGGCTACTCTGGAAACACCATATATTTT. V and J are TRBV4-2 and TRBJ1-3, with 8 bases that match TRBD1. J lost 0 bases, V lost 0 bases, and 4 bases had no gene match. The CDR3 covers 17 residues. Germline V gives CDR1 LGHNA, CDR2 YNFKEQ.

The CDR3 loop is CSVRFTGWDEQYF. The CDR3, as DNA: TGCAGCGTTCGATTCACCGGGTGGGACGAGCAGTACTTC. This rearrangement joins TRBV29-1 to TRBJ2-7; D not resolved. CDR3 length: 13 amino acids. Trimming left V 5 bases short and J 5 bases short, with 16 bases between. Germline V gene sequence: CDR1 SQVTM, CDR2 ANQGSEA.